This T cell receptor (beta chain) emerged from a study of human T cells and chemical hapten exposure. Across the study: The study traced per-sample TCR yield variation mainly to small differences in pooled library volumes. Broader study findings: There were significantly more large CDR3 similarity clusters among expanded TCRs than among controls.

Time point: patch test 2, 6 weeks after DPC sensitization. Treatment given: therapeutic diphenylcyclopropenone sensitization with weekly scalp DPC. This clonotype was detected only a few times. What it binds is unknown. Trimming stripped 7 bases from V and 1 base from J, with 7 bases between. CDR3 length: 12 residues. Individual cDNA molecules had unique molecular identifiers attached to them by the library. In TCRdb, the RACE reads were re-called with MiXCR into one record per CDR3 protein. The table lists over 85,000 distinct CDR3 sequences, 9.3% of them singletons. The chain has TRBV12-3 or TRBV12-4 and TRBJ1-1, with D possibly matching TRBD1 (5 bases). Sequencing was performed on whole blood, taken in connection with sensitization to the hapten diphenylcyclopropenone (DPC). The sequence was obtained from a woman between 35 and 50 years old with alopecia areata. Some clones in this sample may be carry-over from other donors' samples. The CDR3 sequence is CASTTENTEAFF. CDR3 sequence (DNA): TGTGCCAGCACGACAGAGAACACTGAAGCTTTCTTT.